These 8 T cell receptor beta chains were all obtained from the same sample, sequenced in a study of control samples from healthy donors and cancer patients. Sequenced by immunoSEQ multiplex PCR; TCRdb stores in-frame clones only, minus some. The data show over 75,000 clones, with about four fifths seen just once and 1.5% to 2.5% held by the top ten. The material sequenced was blood. These receptor sequences come from a man aged 60 to 69 in good health.

This chain links TRBV6-6 with TRBJ2-5, with a possible D match to TRBD1 (5 bases). CDR1 MNHNY and CDR2 SVGAGI come from the germline V gene (reference sequence). This CDR3 has 13 residues. The germline V and J ends were trimmed by 1 base and 9 bases, with 12 bases remaining between them. The CDR3 nucleotides are TGTGCCAGCAGTTACTTACAGGCAGCTTCCCAGTACTTC. Translation gives CASSYLQAASQYF.

The chain couples TRBV21-1 to TRBJ1-2; no check of the table's D call, TRBD1, against the DNA was made. TRBV21-1 counts as a pseudogene. The length of the CDR3 is 19 residues. The CDR3 region has the DNA TGTGCCAGCAGCAAAGAAGGGAAACAGGGGGCGCGATTTAACTATGGCTACACCTTC. Protein sequence: CASSKEGKQGARFNYGYTF.

The rearrangement uses TRBV3-1 (or the pseudogene TRBV3-2) and TRBJ2-7; 7 nucleotides align to TRBD1. The length of the CDR3 is 13 residues. With V trimmed by 4 bases and J by 2 bases, 2 bases remained unmatched. CDR1 LGHDT and CDR2 YNNKEL come from the germline V gene (reference sequence). CDR3 amino acids: CASSLDRAYEQYF. Here the CDR3 DNA reads TGTGCCAGCAGCCTCGACAGGGCCTACGAGCAGTACTTC.

This clone was counted between two and nine times. This chain connects TRBV12-3 or TRBV12-4 to TRBJ1-3; D remains unclear. CDR3 length equals 13 residues. V gave up 3 bases and J gave up 9 bases, with 12 bases separating them. CDR3 sequence (DNA): TGTGCCAGCAGTTTGGTGTCTGGGAGCACCATATATTTT. Translation gives CASSLVSGSTIYF.

This clone was counted once. The junction departs from the called germline gene at one end, perhaps through a read error. This chain links TRBV5-6 with TRBJ2-7; possibly TRBD2 for D (7 bases). The V gene's germline CDR1 is SGHDT and CDR2 YYEEEE. The CDR3 extends over 12 amino acids. CDR3 in DNA: TGTGCCAGCAGCTTCTCCGCGGGAGAAGGGGGCTTC. Protein product: CASSFSAGEGGF. Together with reference TRBV5-6 and TRBJ2-7, the CDR3 gives the full variable domain: DAGVTQSPTHLIKTRGQQVTLRCSPKSGHDTVSWYQQALGQGPQFIFQYYEEEERQRGNFPDRFSGHQFPNYSSELNVNALLLGDSALYLCASSFSAGEGGFGPGTRLTVT.

The genes are TRBV7-6 and TRBJ2-3; D might be TRBD2 (5 bases). The CDR3 totals 15 residues. Trimming removed 1 base from V and 3 bases from J, with 11 bases in between. The germline CDR1 and CDR2 sequences are SGHVS and FNYEAQ. CDR3 region: CASSLGTSNTDTQYF. The CDR3 DNA reads as TGTGCCAGCAGCTTAGGGACTTCCAATACAGATACGCAGTATTTT.

The chain is built from TRBV5-5 and TRBJ1-5; 10 bases agree with TRBD1. V lost 5 bases to trimming and J lost 2 bases; unmatched junction nucleotides: 7. This CDR3 is 16 amino acids long. Germline lookup yields CDR1 SGHKS and CDR2 YYEKEE (reference sequence). DNA for the CDR3: TGTGCCAGCAGTTGGACAGGGGGGGCGGGCAATCAGCCCCAGCATTTT. The encoded protein is CASSWTGGAGNQPQHF.

The V and J genes are TRBV13 and TRBJ2-7, with a weak D call TRBD2 (6 bases). Germline V gene data show CDR1 as PRHDT and CDR2 as FYEKMQ (reference sequence). The germline V and J ends were trimmed by 5 bases and 3 bases, with 14 bases remaining between them. The CDR3 is 14 residues long. The CDR3 protein is CASSLREPFYEQYF. The CDR3 region has the DNA TGTGCCAGCAGCCTACGGGAGCCTTTCTACGAGCAGTACTTC.